The 29 T cell receptor beta chains presented below share a single source sample, sequenced in a study of T cell clones after liver transplantation. Method: immunoSEQ multiplex PCR; TCRdb's copy keeps in-frame clones and lacks some. The sample has roughly 100,000 clones, 82% seen once. This specimen consisted of CD4+ T cells from blood, obtained before liver transplant. The receptors stem from a human donor who received a liver transplant.

The V gene is TRBV19, the J gene TRBJ1-5, with D perhaps TRBD1 (5 bases). Trimming took 4 bases from V and 5 from J, leaving 15 bases between them. The CDR3 is 15 amino acids. The germline CDR1 and CDR2 sequences are LNHDA and SQIVND (reference sequence). This CDR3 is CASSRGTGVYQPQHF. Written as DNA, the CDR3 is TGTGCCAGTAGTAGAGGGACGGGGGTTTATCAGCCCCAGCATTTT.

The chain has TRBV10-1 and TRBJ2-3; 12 bases are a match to TRBD2. Germline loops: CDR1 WNHNN, CDR2 SYGVQD (reference sequence). CDR3 length equals 15 residues. With V trimmed by 8 bases and J by 5 bases, 8 bases remained unmatched. The CDR3 spells CASSSGRAGGDTQYF. Here the CDR3 DNA reads TGCGCCAGCTCTAGCGGGAGGGCCGGGGGAGATACGCAGTATTTT.

This chain uses TRBV7-6 with TRBJ2-1; TRBD1 aligns across 9 bases. The CDR3 extends over 15 amino acids. The ends lost 4 bases at V and 7 bases at J; junction bases unmatched: 8. In germline, CDR1 is SGHVS, CDR2 FNYEAQ. The CDR3 sequence is CASSSYPGTGNEQFF. The CDR3 DNA follows: TGTGCCAGCAGCTCCTATCCCGGGACAGGGAATGAGCAGTTCTTC.

The chain couples TRBV5-6 to TRBJ1-2; the match to TRBD1 covers 7 bases. CDR1 and CDR2 from the germline V gene are SGHDT and YYEEEE. The trim removed 7 bases at V and 8 bases at J, leaving 11 bases unmatched. This CDR3 comprises 13 residues. CDR3 in DNA: TGTGCCAGCTCGGACAGGTCTCGTGGCGGCTACACCTTC. Translated, it gives CASSDRSRGGYTF.

Only one count was recorded for this clone. The rearrangement uses TRBV29-1 and TRBJ2-1; possible D gene TRBD2, 5 bases. This CDR3 region has 13 residues. V was trimmed by 7 bases and J by 8 bases, leaving 18 bases between them. Germline V gives CDR1 SQVTM, CDR2 ANQGSEA. The CDR3 DNA reads as TGCAGCGCCACGCCCGGGGTGGGCGATGAGCAGTTCTTC. It codes for CSATPGVGDEQFF.

This clone is a singleton in its sample. The rearrangement uses TRBV28 and TRBJ1-6; 7 nucleotides agree with TRBD1. Germline V lookup: CDR1 MDHEN, CDR2 SYDVKM. The CDR3 contains 13 residues. Trimming cost V 5 bases and J 9 bases; bases outside gene matches: 4. CDR3 DNA: TGTGCCAGCAGTAGGGACAGAAGTTCACCCCTCCACTTT. Amino acids: CASSRDRSSPLHF.

This chain uses TRBV7-2 with TRBJ2-7, with D possibly being TRBD2 (5 bases). From germline, CDR1 is SGHTA and CDR2 FQGNSA. This CDR3 region has 13 residues. V was pared by 5 bases and J by 2 bases, with 10 bases between. CDR3 DNA: TGTGCCAGCAGCCGTAGCGCTCCCTACGAGCAGTACTTC. It specifies CASSRSAPYEQYF.

The CDR3 DNA follows: TGTGCCAGCAGCCGGGACAGCTCTGGAAACACCATATATTTT. Amino acid sequence: CASSRDSSGNTIYF. The chain has TRBV7-2 and TRBJ1-3, with TRBD1 identical over 7 bases. The ends lost 5 bases at V and 0 bases at J; junction bases unmatched: 1. CDR1 SGHTA and CDR2 FQGNSA come from the germline V gene. This CDR3 is built from 14 residues.

This chain links TRBV6-5 with TRBJ1-4; possibly TRBD1 for D (5 bases). Trimming removed 5 bases at V and 5 bases at J, with 15 bases between. This CDR3 contains 15 residues. The V gene's germline CDR1 is MNHEY and CDR2 SVGAGI. CDR3 nucleotide sequence: TGTGCCAGCAGTACAGGACGGCTGAACAATGAAAAACTGTTTTTT. Amino acid sequence: CASSTGRLNNEKLFF.

As DNA, the CDR3 is TGTGCCAGCAGCCTCCACTCTAACAGTATGGAAGCTTTCTTT. Amino acids: CASSLHSNSMEAFF. This chain connects TRBV7-9 to TRBJ1-1, with D unclear. There are 14 residues in the CDR3. V was trimmed by 5 bases and J by 8 bases, leaving 18 bases between them. Germline V gene sequence: CDR1 SEHNR, CDR2 FQNEAQ (reference sequence).

This clone has only one observation. V gene TRBV2 combines with J gene TRBJ2-3; D possibly corresponds to TRBD1 (6 bases). The germline V gene has CDR1 SNHLY and CDR2 FYNNEI. The V end lost 10 bases, the J end lost 0 bases, and 14 bases lay between the germline ends. The CDR3 sequence is 14 residues long. The CDR3 nucleotides are TGTGCCACCAGCAGGGGAACTAGCACAGATACGCAGTATTTT. Its translation: CATSRGTSTDTQYF.

CDR3 nucleotides: TGTGCCAGCAGCTTAGCGGGAGTAGCGGGATATGAGCAGTTCTTC. It codes for CASSLAGVAGYEQFF. This chain uses TRBV7-6 with TRBJ2-1; 8 nucleotides agree with TRBD2. The germline V gene encodes CDR1 SGHVS and CDR2 FNYEAQ. Trimming took 0 bases from V and 8 from J; bases not matched to a gene: 6. The CDR3 consists of 15 residues.

The chain combines TRBV7-3 with TRBJ1-2; 9 positions agree with TRBD1. The CDR3 sequence is 17 residues long. J was trimmed by 7 bases and V by 1 base; bases with no gene match: 13. Looked up from germline, CDR1 is SGHTA and CDR2 is FQGTGA. CDR3 loop: CASSLKGGTGSVGGYTF. CDR3 DNA: TGTGCCAGCAGCTTAAAGGGAGGGACAGGGTCGGTTGGTGGCTACACCTTC.

The chain combines TRBV5-1 with TRBJ2-3, with D perhaps TRBD1 (5 bases). Germline CDR1 SGHRS, CDR2 YFSETQ. V was pared by 4 bases and J by 0 bases, with 12 bases between. The CDR3 extends over 15 amino acids. The CDR3 DNA follows: TGCGCCAGCAGCGGTTATGGGGCTAGCACAGATACGCAGTATTTT. This sequence encodes CASSGYGASTDTQYF.

CDR3 in DNA: TGTGCCAGCAGCATTGGACAGTCTGCAACTAATGAAAAACTGTTTTTT. Encoded protein: CASSIGQSATNEKLFF. The gene calls are TRBV4-2 and TRBJ1-4, with D possibly TRBD1 on 6 matching bases. Trimming took 5 bases from V and 0 from J, leaving 13 bases between them. The V gene's germline CDR1 is LGHNA and CDR2 YNFKEQ. The CDR3 spans 16 residues.

The chain combines TRBV18 with TRBJ2-6; D is undetermined. This CDR3 is built from 12 residues. Germline CDR1 and CDR2: KGHSH and LQKENI. V lost 3 bases to trimming and J lost 4 bases, with 1 base between them. CDR3: CASSPGANVLTF. CDR3 coding DNA: TGTGCCAGCTCACCCGGGGCCAACGTCCTGACTTTC.

The chain uses TRBV18 and TRBJ1-1; TRBD1 matches 7 bases. CDR3 length: 13 amino acids. V was clipped by 5 bases and J by 4 bases; unmatched bases: 4. From germline, CDR1 is KGHSH and CDR2 LQKENI. The CDR3 DNA reads as TGTGCCAGCTCAGAAGGGACAGCCACTGAAGCTTTCTTT. This encodes CASSEGTATEAFF.

The chain couples TRBV5-7 to TRBJ2-3; D is possibly TRBD1 (7 bases). TRBV5-7 belongs to the ORF category, with a function that is uncertain. V was trimmed by 6 bases and J by 4 bases, leaving 15 bases between them. The CDR3 is made up of 14 amino acids. The CDR3 nucleotides read TGTGCCAGCACCCCTGACAGGGAGGCAGATACGCAGTATTTT. It yields the protein CASTPDREADTQYF.

This clone was observed a single time. This chain joins TRBV14 and TRBJ2-5, with 13 bases matching TRBD2. V gave up 4 bases and J gave up 1 base; unmatched junction bases: 18. The CDR3 extends over 21 amino acids. CDR1 and CDR2 (germline): SGHDN, FVKESK. The CDR3 DNA reads TGTGCCAGCAGCCCCTATTCGTATCGACTAGCGGGGGGCCACCTCCAAGAGACCCAGTACTTC. It encodes CASSPYSYRLAGGHLQETQYF.

The chain carries TRBV6-5 and TRBJ2-1; D gene ambiguous. CDR1 is MNHEY and CDR2 is SVGAGI in the germline V gene. There are 12 residues in the CDR3. Trimming shortened V by 6 bases and J by 6 bases, and 9 bases separated the two germline ends. Written as DNA, the CDR3 is TGTGCCAGCAGCCGCCTACGCAATGAGCAGTTCTTC. Translation gives CASSRLRNEQFF.

This clone has only a few counts. V gene TRBV20-1 combines with J gene TRBJ2-5; D not certain. V was clipped by 5 bases and J by 14 bases, with 15 bases between them. Germline V gene data show CDR1 as DFQATT and CDR2 as SNEGSKA (reference sequence). The CDR3 is 10 amino acids. The chain's CDR3 is CSAPAHEPYF. Here the CDR3 DNA reads TGCAGTGCTCCGGCCCATGAGCCTTACTTC.

The chain carries TRBV21-1 and TRBJ1-1. TRBV21-1 is tagged as a pseudogene. The CDR3 is made up of 12 amino acids. CDR3 sequence: CASSKNEGEAFF. The DNA of the CDR3 is TGTGCCAGCAGCAAAAATGAGGGTGAAGCTTTCTTT.

The sample holds a few counts of this clone. The chain couples TRBV19 to TRBJ2-5; the match to TRBD2 covers 7 bases. V shed 3 bases, J shed 4 bases, and the junction held 5 bases outside the gene matches. The germline CDR1 and CDR2 sequences are LNHDA and SQIVND (reference sequence). This CDR3 contains 14 residues. The CDR3 DNA follows: TGTGCCAGTAGTATGGGACTATTAAGAGAGACCCAGTACTTC. This gives the protein CASSMGLLRETQYF.

The V and J genes are TRBV9 and TRBJ1-1; no firm D call. Germline loops: CDR1 SGDLS, CDR2 YYNGEE. Trimming removed 4 bases from V and 4 bases from J, with 11 bases in between. This CDR3 is 13 amino acids long. CDR3 DNA: TGTGCCAGCAGCCCGTCTGGTGCCACTGAAGCTTTCTTT. Protein product: CASSPSGATEAFF.

This chain uses TRBV5-1 with TRBJ1-3; D is unresolved. Trimming pared 2 bases from V and 4 bases from J, leaving 10 bases between. The CDR3 spans 14 residues. Germline values: CDR1 SGHRS, CDR2 YFSETQ. DNA of the CDR3: TGCGCCAGCAGCTTAACCCCTAGGGGAAACACCATATATTTT. It translates to CASSLTPRGNTIYF.

This clone was counted once. The CDR3 loop reads CATSRYGTVQETQYF. CDR3 nucleotide sequence: TGTGCCACCAGCAGATACGGGACAGTCCAAGAGACCCAGTACTTC. This chain connects TRBV15 to TRBJ2-5; 7 nucleotides agree with TRBD1. V trimming: 2 bases; J trimming: 1 base; junction bases outside the gene matches: 4. The V gene's germline CDR1 is LNHNV and CDR2 YYDKDF (reference sequence). The length of the CDR3 is 15 residues.

The chain is built from TRBV21-1 and TRBJ2-6; the table's TRBD2 call for D was not verified on the DNA. TRBV21-1 is designated a pseudogene. This CDR3 has 14 residues. The CDR3 loop reads CASRRVSGANVLTF. The DNA of the CDR3 is TGTGCCAGCAGAAGAGTCTCGGGGGCCAACGTCCTGACTTTC.

The chain joins TRBV4-1 to TRBJ2-1, with D tentatively TRBD2 (6 bases). Looked up from germline, CDR1 is MGHRA and CDR2 is YSYEKL. The CDR3 consists of 17 residues. Trimming took 0 bases from V and 1 from J, leaving 13 bases between them. DNA for the CDR3: TGCGCCAGCAGCCAAGATGCGGGGATTGGGTCCTACAATGAGCAGTTCTTC. It is translated as CASSQDAGIGSYNEQFF.

A single count supports this clone. This sequence joins TRBV7-3 and TRBJ1-1; unclear D gene. V lost 5 bases and J lost 0, with 7 bases in between. CDR3 length: 13 residues. Germline V gene data show CDR1 as SGHTA and CDR2 as FQGTGA. CDR3: CASSPSVNTEAFF. The CDR3 DNA follows: TGTGCCAGCAGCCCATCCGTGAACACTGAAGCTTTCTTT.